This passage covers 31 T cell receptor beta chains from one sample sequenced in a study of blood T cell repertoires in COVID-19. TCRdb's copy holds only in-frame clones and misses some; the assay was immunoSEQ multiplex PCR. The top ten clones hold approximately 20% of a sample with about 75,000 clones, 70% to 85% of them seen once. Sequencing was carried out using peripheral blood. These receptors were taken from a woman aged 45-65 years with acute or convalescent COVID-19.

In its sample, this clone was seen once. Within the sample, other DNA sequences also encode this same CDR3. This chain uses TRBV29-1 with TRBJ2-7, with D perhaps matching TRBD1 (6 bases). Between the trimmed V and J ends, which lost 3 bases and 4 bases, there was a span of 7 bases. Germline V gene lookup returns CDR1 SQVTM and CDR2 ANQGSEA. The CDR3 extends over 11 amino acids. The CDR3 nucleotides read TGCAGCGTTGAGAGGGGGTACGAGCAGTACTTC. Its protein is CSVERGYEQYF.

This clone was detected only a few times. The rearrangement joins TRBV6-5 to TRBJ1-1; possibly TRBD1 for D (6 bases). The CDR3 loop spans 12 amino acids. V lost 7 bases to trimming and J lost 11 bases, with 17 bases between them. Germline V gene data show CDR1 as MNHEY and CDR2 as SVGAGI. The CDR3 sequence: CASNRDHPSAFF. Written as DNA, the CDR3 is TGTGCCAGCAACAGGGACCATCCGTCGGCTTTCTTT.

This clone appeared a single time. The V call is TRBV7-6, the J call TRBJ2-3; 9 bases fit TRBD2. Looked up from germline, CDR1 is SGHVS and CDR2 is FNYEAQ. The CDR3 spans 16 residues. Trimming took 5 bases from V and 1 from J; bases not matched to a gene: 7. CDR3 in amino acids: CASSPDTSGRTDTQYF. Here the CDR3 DNA reads TGTGCCAGCAGCCCAGATACTAGCGGGCGCACAGATACGCAGTATTTT.

This sequence joins TRBV6-2 or TRBV6-3 and TRBJ2-7; the D gene is possibly TRBD1 (5 bases). The V gene lost 1 base and the J gene lost 5 bases, with 15 bases spanning the gap. CDR1 is MNHEY and CDR2 is SVGEGT in the germline V gene. The CDR3 loop spans 15 amino acids. CDR3 sequence reads: CASSYWGRASDEQYF. CDR3 nucleotides: TGTGCCAGCAGTTACTGGGGCAGGGCGAGCGACGAGCAGTACTTC.

The chain combines TRBV7-9 with TRBJ2-1, with 14 positions matching TRBD2. J was trimmed by 8 bases and V by 4 bases; bases with no gene match: 7. The CDR3 totals 16 residues. The V gene's germline CDR1 is SEHNR and CDR2 FQNEAQ (reference sequence). The DNA of the CDR3 is TGTGCCAGCAGCTCTTCCGGACTAGCGGGGGGCCATGAGCAGTTCTTC. It encodes CASSSSGLAGGHEQFF.

This clone occurred a few times. The chain recombines TRBV7-3 with TRBJ1-1, with D possibly TRBD1 on 5 matching bases. The germline V gene encodes CDR1 SGHTA and CDR2 FQGTGA. V was shortened by 5 bases and J by 4 bases, with 26 bases between the two germline ends. The CDR3 runs to 18 residues. The CDR3 sequence: CASSPLTRDGRRATEAFF. The CDR3 DNA follows: TGTGCCAGCAGCCCGTTAACCCGGGACGGGAGGAGGGCCACTGAAGCTTTCTTT.

J is TRBJ2-7 and V is TRBV7-8; weak D call: TRBD1 (6 bases). The CDR3 is 15 residues long. V was pared by 2 bases and J by 2 bases, with 13 bases between. The V gene's germline CDR1 is SGHVS and CDR2 FQNEAQ. CDR3 region: CASSLRRQAPYEQYF. The CDR3 nucleotides read TGTGCCAGCAGCTTACGTCGACAGGCTCCCTACGAGCAGTACTTC. Variable domain in full (rest from reference TRBV7-8 and TRBJ2-7): GAGVSQSPRYKVAKRGQDVALRCDPISGHVSLFWYQQALGQGPEFLTYFQNEAQLDKSGLPSDRFFAERPEGSVSTLKIQRTQQEDSAVYLCASSLRRQAPYEQYFGPGTRLTVT.

This chain joins TRBV2 and TRBJ2-7; the match to TRBD2 covers 15 bases. The CDR3 is made up of 14 amino acids. J gave up 4 bases and V 7 bases, and 2 bases lay outside the gene matches. CDR1 and CDR2 (germline): SNHLY, FYNNEI. The CDR3, as DNA: TGTGCCAGCACCGGACTAGCGGGAGGGTACGAGCAGTACTTC. Residues: CASTGLAGGYEQYF.

The J gene is TRBJ2-1, the V gene TRBV18; TRBD2 matches 8 bases. Per germline, CDR1 KGHSH and CDR2 LQKENI. The ends lost 5 bases at V and 6 bases at J; junction bases unmatched: 9. This CDR3 has 15 amino acids. In DNA, the CDR3 is TGTGCCAGCTCATCACTAGCGGTAGGTTTCAATGAGCAGTTCTTC. The encoded protein is CASSSLAVGFNEQFF.

This clone was detected once. V is TRBV13 and J is TRBJ1-3, with D unresolved. The V and J ends lost 4 bases and 0 bases respectively, with 7 bases between them. CDR3 length equals 14 residues. Per germline, CDR1 PRHDT and CDR2 FYEKMQ (reference sequence). The CDR3 is CASSSLNSGNTIYF. The CDR3 region has the DNA TGTGCCAGCAGCTCTCTTAACTCTGGAAACACCATATATTTT.

This clone was found once. The chain has TRBV5-1 and TRBJ1-2; D is perhaps TRBD1 (5 bases). The CDR3 consists of 13 residues. CDR1 and CDR2 (germline): SGHRS, YFSETQ. Trimming took off 1 base at V and 5 bases at J, with 9 bases between the two ends. This CDR3 is CASSLNQGYGYTF. CDR3 in DNA: TGCGCCAGCAGCTTGAACCAGGGTTATGGCTACACCTTC.

CDR3 coding DNA: TGTGCCAGCAGCGGTTCCTACAGGGGGAAAAATGAGCAGTTCTTC. The encoded protein is CASSGSYRGKNEQFF. The rearrangement uses TRBV9 and TRBJ2-1; 8 bases align to TRBD1. CDR3 length: 15 amino acids. The V and J ends lost 3 bases and 7 bases, in that order; junction bases with no gene match: 9. CDR1 is SGDLS and CDR2 is YYNGEE in the germline V gene.

This clone was seen a single time. The V call is TRBV19, the J call TRBJ2-2; TRBD2 aligns across 9 bases. The germline gives CDR1 LNHDA, CDR2 SQIVND (reference sequence). V was clipped by 6 bases and J by 3 bases; unmatched bases: 20. This CDR3 has 20 amino acids. CDR3 coding DNA: TGTGCCAGTAGACCCTCTGGTGGTAGCGGGAGAGTTTTTGACACCGGGGAGCTGTTTTTT. Its protein product is CASRPSGGSGRVFDTGELFF.

The genes are TRBV5-5 and TRBJ2-1; 10 bases are shared with TRBD1. Losses at the gene ends were 5 bases for V and 4 bases for J; bases not matched to a gene: 3. This CDR3 is built from 14 residues. In germline, CDR1 is SGHKS, CDR2 YYEKEE (reference sequence). The chain's CDR3 is CASSDRGLYNEQFF. In DNA form, the CDR3 reads TGTGCCAGCAGTGACAGGGGGCTGTACAATGAGCAGTTCTTC.

The chain joins TRBV5-1 to TRBJ2-2; TRBD2 agrees at 7 bases. Per germline, CDR1 SGHRS and CDR2 YFSETQ. CDR3 size: 15 residues. V shed 4 bases, J shed 1 base, and the junction held 4 bases outside the gene matches. CDR3 in DNA: TGCGCCAGCAGCCTGACTAGCTTGAACACCGGGGAGCTGTTTTTT. This encodes CASSLTSLNTGELFF.

The J gene is TRBJ2-7, the V gene TRBV14; the match to TRBD2 covers 10 bases. CDR1 SGHDN and CDR2 FVKESK come from the germline V gene. Trimming cost V 1 base and J 6 bases; bases outside gene matches: 6. This CDR3 is built from 15 residues. CDR3 bases: TGTGCCAGCAGCCAAGTGGCTAGCGGGAGACCCGAGCAGTACTTC. Encoded protein: CASSQVASGRPEQYF.

The V gene is TRBV7-6, the J gene TRBJ2-7; no clear D. The V gene lost 1 base and the J gene lost 1 base, with 14 bases spanning the gap. CDR1 SGHVS and CDR2 FNYEAQ come from the germline V gene. The CDR3 spans 16 residues. CDR3 nucleotides: TGTGCCAGCAGCTTAGGACTCCGCAACCGTTCCTACGAGCAGTACTTC. Encoded protein: CASSLGLRNRSYEQYF.

The chain employs TRBV7-2 and TRBJ1-2, with D unresolved. The germline CDR1 and CDR2 sequences are SGHTA and FQGNSA. V was clipped by 3 bases and J by 2 bases, with 22 bases between them. CDR3 length: 18 amino acids. CDR3 amino acids: CASSFVWSSPLINYGYTF. The CDR3, as DNA: TGTGCCAGCAGCTTTGTGTGGAGTAGCCCCCTGATAAACTATGGCTACACCTTC.

Within the sample, this clone is medium-sized. CDR3 residues: CASSLEGDKPQHF. CDR3 nucleotides: TGCGCCAGCAGCTTGGAGGGGGATAAGCCCCAGCATTTT. The chain links TRBV5-1 to TRBJ1-5, with TRBD1 as a possible D gene (6 bases). V was trimmed by 0 bases and J by 8 bases, leaving 9 bases between them. CDR3 length: 13 amino acids. The germline V gene encodes CDR1 SGHRS and CDR2 YFSETQ.

V and J are TRBV6-5 and TRBJ1-6, with 9 bases identical to TRBD1. The V gene end was trimmed by 0 bases and the J gene end by 13 bases; junction bases not matched to a gene: 7. The CDR3 has 15 residues. Germline V gives CDR1 MNHEY, CDR2 SVGAGI. DNA for the CDR3: TGTGCCAGCAGTTACTCGGGGGACAGGGCCCTCCCCCTCCACTTT. It is translated as CASSYSGDRALPLHF.

The gene calls are TRBV5-4 and TRBJ1-6; TRBD1 matches 8 bases. Trimming cost V 2 bases and J 9 bases; bases outside gene matches: 7. The germline gives CDR1 SGHNT, CDR2 YYREEE (reference sequence). The CDR3 runs 15 residues. The CDR3 sequence: CASSFRTGLGSPLHF. DNA for the CDR3: TGTGCCAGCAGCTTTCGGACAGGGTTGGGTTCACCCCTCCACTTT.

This chain joins TRBV10-3 and TRBJ2-7; 7 bases are a match to TRBD1. CDR1 is ENHRY and CDR2 is SYGVKD in the germline V gene. The CDR3 is 13 amino acids. J gave up 3 bases and V 11 bases, and 10 bases lay outside the gene matches. CDR3 in amino acids: CAGFGTASYEQYF. CDR3 bases: TGTGCCGGTTTTGGGACAGCGAGCTACGAGCAGTACTTC.

V is TRBV4-2 and J is TRBJ2-1; TRBD2 agrees at 9 bases. This CDR3 spans 15 amino acids. Germline V gene lookup returns CDR1 LGHNA and CDR2 YNFKEQ. V was pared by 0 bases and J by 9 bases, with 6 bases of the junction left unmatched. The CDR3 bases are TGTGCCAGCAGCCAAGATAGCGGGGGTGGGGGTGAGCAGTTCTTC. It codes for CASSQDSGGGGEQFF.

This rearrangement joins TRBV5-4 to TRBJ2-5, with TRBD2 matching 7 bases. Germline V CDR1 and CDR2: SGHNT, YYREEE (reference sequence). J was trimmed by 4 bases and V by 1 base; bases with no gene match: 10. CDR3 length: 16 residues. CDR3: CASSLPAGALGETQYF. The CDR3 DNA follows: TGTGCCAGCAGCTTGCCGGCGGGAGCATTGGGAGAGACCCAGTACTTC.

The rearrangement links TRBV5-1 to TRBJ2-1, with 11 bases matching TRBD2. Trimming cost V 4 bases and J 4 bases; bases outside gene matches: 4. Looked up from germline, CDR1 is SGHRS and CDR2 is YFSETQ. The CDR3 totals 15 residues. CDR3 DNA sequence: TGCGCCAGCAGCGTAGCGGGGGGGCCGTACAATGAGCAGTTCTTC. Translated: CASSVAGGPYNEQFF.

In its sample, this clone was seen once. This chain connects TRBV9 to TRBJ2-3; weak D call: TRBD1 (6 bases). Trimming removed 3 bases at V and 2 bases at J, with 10 bases between. Germline CDR1 is SGDLS and CDR2 is YYNGEE. The CDR3 runs 14 residues. As DNA, the CDR3 is TGTGCCAGCAGCGAAGGGACATACACAGATACGCAGTATTTT. It codes for CASSEGTYTDTQYF. The variable domain in full, completed from reference TRBV9 and TRBJ2-3, reads DSGVTQTPKHLITATGQRVTLRCSPRSGDLSVYWYQQSLDQGLQFLIQYYNGEERAKGNILERFSAQQFPDLHSELNLSSLELGDSALYFCASSEGTYTDTQYFGPGTRLTVL.

A single count supports this clone. The V call is TRBV18, the J call TRBJ2-1, with 9 positions matching TRBD2. Germline V gene sequence: CDR1 KGHSH, CDR2 LQKENI. Losses at the gene ends were 1 base for V and 5 bases for J; bases not matched to a gene: 9. The CDR3 covers 17 residues. The CDR3 here is CASSPRYSGRRDNEQFF. CDR3 nucleotides: TGTGCCAGCTCACCACGCTATAGCGGGAGACGGGACAATGAGCAGTTCTTC. Full variable domain (rest looked up from reference TRBV18 and TRBJ2-1): NAGVMQNPRHLVRRRGQEARLRCSPMKGHSHVYWYRQLPEEGLKFMVYLQKENIIDESGMPKERFSAEFPKEGPSILRIQQVVRGDSAAYFCASSPRYSGRRDNEQFFGPGTRLTVL.

The chain carries TRBV4-3 and TRBJ1-4, with 11 bases that match TRBD1. The CDR3 runs to 15 residues. Germline V CDR1 and CDR2: LGHNA, YSLEER. J lost 8 bases, V lost 3 bases, and 5 bases had no gene match. The CDR3 spells CASSQGDRGSEKLFF. CDR3 DNA: TGCGCCAGCAGCCAGGGGGACAGGGGGAGCGAAAAACTGTTTTTT.

V gene TRBV5-4 combines with J gene TRBJ1-1; possibly TRBD1 for D (6 bases). The CDR3 has 14 residues. Trimming stripped 2 bases from V and 7 bases from J, with 15 bases between. CDR1 and CDR2 (germline): SGHNT, YYREEE (reference sequence). CDR3 protein: CASSFPGHRNEAFF. The CDR3 DNA reads as TGTGCCAGCAGCTTTCCGGGACATCGGAATGAAGCTTTCTTT.

The V call is TRBV7-8, the J call TRBJ2-7; 7 nucleotides line up with TRBD1. This CDR3 region has 14 residues. V lost 3 bases to trimming and J lost 3 bases; unmatched junction nucleotides: 5. The germline gives CDR1 SGHVS, CDR2 FQNEAQ. CDR3 residues: CASSFGQVNYEQYF. The CDR3 region has the DNA TGTGCCAGCAGCTTTGGACAGGTAAACTACGAGCAGTACTTC.

This clone was counted only a few times. V and J are TRBV11-2 and TRBJ2-3; tentatively, D is TRBD2 (5 bases). V was cut by 3 bases and J by 6 bases, with 10 bases left in between. Germline values: CDR1 SGHAT, CDR2 FQNNGV. This CDR3 comprises 13 residues. In DNA form, the CDR3 reads TGTGCCAGCAGCTTTCGCGGGTTGGATACGCAGTATTTT. Protein: CASSFRGLDTQYF.